A single T cell receptor beta chain is shown here with its context. This sample was taken from a study of shared clonotypes between healthy human individuals. Study summary: Per-donor plates numbered three CD4 naive, three CD4 memory, two CD8 naive and one CD8 memory.

Repertoires were generated with immunoSEQ multiplex PCR, while TCRdb's copy carries only in-frame clones and drops some. The sample holds about 2.5 million clones, less than 95% seen once. All of the donors resided in Nashville, Tennessee, and each was a Caucasian adult. From germline, CDR1 is SGHRS and CDR2 YFSETQ. Trimming removed 1 base from V and 6 bases from J, with 11 bases in between. This CDR3 contains 14 residues. The chain is built from TRBV5-1 and TRBJ2-1; D not resolved. The sample consisted of naive CD4+ T cells from PBMCs. Subset indicated: CD45RA+ positively selected. The sequence came from a man between 18 and 35 years old in good health. Some clones in this sample may be carry-over from other donors' samples. The CDR3 protein is CASSLLEDGNEQFF. In DNA form, the CDR3 reads TGCGCCAGCAGCTTGCTTGAGGATGGCAATGAGCAGTTCTTC.